One sample yielded the 11 T cell receptor beta chains listed below, sequenced in a study of blood T cell repertoires in COVID-19. Method: immunoSEQ multiplex PCR; TCRdb's copy keeps in-frame clones and lacks some. The table includes roughly 200,000 clones, approximately 85% detected once. The sequenced sample was PBMCs or T cells enriched from blood (not recorded which). Receptors were obtained from a woman younger than 45 who had recovered from COVID-19.

V is TRBV25-1 and J is TRBJ2-7; a weak D match, TRBD1 (6 bases). The germline gives CDR1 MGHDK, CDR2 SYGVNS. Trimming cost V 5 bases and J 4 bases, with 18 bases left between them. This CDR3 is built from 15 residues. DNA for the CDR3: TGTGCCAGCAGTAAATCCGGACAGAACTCTTACGAGCAGTACTTC. Its protein is CASSKSGQNSYEQYF.

This clone was counted a single time. The genes are TRBV7-2 and TRBJ1-3, with 7 nucleotides matching TRBD1. The CDR3 contains 19 residues. With 5 bases clipped from V and 0 bases from J, the junction kept 16 bases outside the gene matches. Germline V gene data show CDR1 as SGHTA and CDR2 as FQGNSA. The CDR3 sequence: CASSKSGTEAAFSGNTIYF. The CDR3 DNA follows: TGTGCCAGCAGCAAATCCGGGACAGAAGCCGCTTTCTCTGGAAACACCATATATTTT.

The rearrangement uses TRBV29-1 and TRBJ1-1; the D gene is possibly TRBD1 (6 bases). Trimming took 4 bases from V and 0 from J, leaving 9 bases between them. The germline CDR1 and CDR2 sequences are SQVTM and ANQGSEA. This CDR3 region has 13 residues. CDR3 amino acids: CSVAGVMNTEAFF. Written as DNA, the CDR3 is TGCAGCGTTGCAGGGGTCATGAACACTGAAGCTTTCTTT.

The CDR3 loop is CASSYRTGTNSPLHF. Written as DNA, the CDR3 is TGTGCCAGCAGCTATAGGACAGGGACTAATTCACCCCTCCACTTT. The chain joins TRBV5-4 to TRBJ1-6; TRBD1 aligns across 8 bases. Germline loops: CDR1 SGHNT, CDR2 YYREEE (reference sequence). CDR3 length: 15 amino acids. V lost 3 bases, J lost 6 bases, and 5 bases stayed unmatched.

The chain uses TRBV14 and TRBJ2-2; 7 bases align to TRBD2. This CDR3 has 16 residues. V dropped 6 bases and J dropped 7; count of bases not matched to a gene: 14. Germline CDR1 is SGHDN and CDR2 is FVKESK. CDR3 in amino acids: CASRPSGGSFVGELFF. The CDR3 bases are TGTGCCAGCAGACCCTCCGGCGGGAGCTTTGTCGGGGAGCTGTTTTTT.

The chain recombines TRBV28 with TRBJ2-1; 10 nucleotides align to TRBD1. V lost 8 bases to trimming and J lost 0 bases; unmatched junction nucleotides: 4. The CDR3 length is 15 residues. The germline V gene encodes CDR1 MDHEN and CDR2 SYDVKM. The CDR3 reads CASGGQGVSYNEQFF. The CDR3 coding sequence is TGTGCCAGCGGCGGACAGGGGGTCTCCTACAATGAGCAGTTCTTC. The full variable domain, with the rest looked up from reference TRBV28 and TRBJ2-1, is DVKVTQSSRYLVKRTGEKVFLECVQDMDHENMFWYRQDPGLGLRLIYFSYDVKMKEKGDIPEGYSVSREKKERFSLILESASTNQTSMYLCASGGQGVSYNEQFFGPGTRLTVL.

The J gene is TRBJ2-5, the V gene TRBV10-3; no firm D call. Trimming cost V 11 bases and J 3 bases, with 13 bases left between them. Per germline, CDR1 ENHRY and CDR2 SYGVKD. The CDR3 sequence is 12 residues long. CDR3 region: CAASAREETQYF. The CDR3, as DNA: TGTGCCGCTTCGGCACGGGAAGAGACCCAGTACTTC.

The V call is TRBV5-1, the J call TRBJ2-4, with D unresolved. CDR1 and CDR2 from the germline V gene are SGHRS and YFSETQ. The CDR3 has 15 residues. V lost 0 bases to trimming and J lost 0 bases, with 7 bases between them. As DNA, the CDR3 is TGCGCCAGCAGCTTGGCTCCTCTAGCCAAAAACATTCAGTACTTC. Amino acid sequence: CASSLAPLAKNIQYF.

This chain uses TRBV6-5 with TRBJ2-7; no firm D call. The CDR3 has 16 amino acids. Germline CDR1 is MNHEY and CDR2 is SVGAGI. The ends were cut back, 0 bases at V and 0 bases at J, with 12 bases in the middle. The CDR3 reads CASSYSGVRSSYEQYF. The CDR3 DNA follows: TGTGCCAGCAGTTACTCGGGCGTCAGGTCCTCCTACGAGCAGTACTTC.

The V and J genes are TRBV10-1 and TRBJ1-1; the D is unclear. The germline V gene has CDR1 WNHNN and CDR2 SYGVQD (reference sequence). The CDR3 is made up of 14 amino acids. Trimming took 5 bases from V and 1 from J, leaving 11 bases between them. DNA of the CDR3: TGCGCCAGCAGTAGCGCGGGCAGGAACACTGAAGCTTTCTTT. Translated: CASSSAGRNTEAFF.

The table lists this clone with a few counts. The chain carries TRBV10-3 and TRBJ2-2; TRBD2 matches at 10 bases. CDR3 size: 15 residues. With 3 bases clipped from V and 5 bases from J, the junction kept 3 bases outside the gene matches. Germline values: CDR1 ENHRY, CDR2 SYGVKD. CDR3 sequence: CAISDGLADTGELFF. The DNA of the CDR3 is TGTGCCATCAGTGACGGACTAGCGGATACCGGGGAGCTGTTTTTT.